Detailed here is one TCR beta chain. This sample was taken from a study of blood T cell repertoires in COVID-19. Study background: Specimens from acute and convalescent COVID-19 originated in the United States, Italy and Spain. PBMCs, B-cell-depleted T cells, or T cells were the source of the cDNA or gDNA that made up the material.

V gave up 0 bases and J gave up 3 bases, with 6 bases separating them. Germline CDR1 is SGDLS and CDR2 is YYNGEE. CDR3 length: 13 residues. The assay was immunoSEQ multiplex PCR, and TCRdb's table has in-frame clones only and misses some. Altogether about 110,000 clones are present, about four fifths being singletons, with the ten largest covering roughly 9.4%. V usage is TRBV9 and J usage is TRBJ2-5; unclear D gene. The sample taken for sequencing was peripheral blood. The receptor was derived from a woman aged 70-85 years with acute or convalescent COVID-19. The CDR3 DNA is TGTGCCAGCAGCGTAGGCACTGAAGAGACCCAGTACTTC. Translated, it gives CASSVGTEETQYF.